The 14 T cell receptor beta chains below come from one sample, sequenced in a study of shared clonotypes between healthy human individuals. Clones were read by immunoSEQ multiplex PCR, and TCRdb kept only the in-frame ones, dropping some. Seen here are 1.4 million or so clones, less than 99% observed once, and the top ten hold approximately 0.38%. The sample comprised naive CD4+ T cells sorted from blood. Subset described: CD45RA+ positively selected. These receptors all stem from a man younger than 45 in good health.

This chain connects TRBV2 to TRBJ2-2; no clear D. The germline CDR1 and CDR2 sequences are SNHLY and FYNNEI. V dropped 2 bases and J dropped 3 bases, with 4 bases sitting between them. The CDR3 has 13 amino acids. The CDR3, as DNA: TGTGCCAGCAGTGAAACCCACACCGGGGAGCTGTTTTTT. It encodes CASSETHTGELFF.

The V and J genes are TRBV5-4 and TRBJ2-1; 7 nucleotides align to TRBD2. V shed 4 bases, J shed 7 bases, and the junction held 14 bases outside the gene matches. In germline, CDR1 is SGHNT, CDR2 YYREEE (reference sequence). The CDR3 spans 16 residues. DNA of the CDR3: TGTGCCAGCAGCCTTCGGGGGGATGCGGACAAAAATGAGCAGTTCTTC. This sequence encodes CASSLRGDADKNEQFF.

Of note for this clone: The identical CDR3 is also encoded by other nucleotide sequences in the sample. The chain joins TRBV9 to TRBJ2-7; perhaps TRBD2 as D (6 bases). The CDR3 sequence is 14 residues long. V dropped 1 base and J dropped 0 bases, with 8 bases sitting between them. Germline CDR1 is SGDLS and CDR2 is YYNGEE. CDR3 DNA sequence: TGTGCCAGCAGCGTAACCGGGAGCTCCTACGAGCAGTACTTC. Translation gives CASSVTGSSYEQYF.

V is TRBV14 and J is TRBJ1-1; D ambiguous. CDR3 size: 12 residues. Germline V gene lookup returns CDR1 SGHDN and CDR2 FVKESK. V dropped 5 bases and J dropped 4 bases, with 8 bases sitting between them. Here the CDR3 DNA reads TGTGCCAGCAGCAAGTACGGCACTGAAGCTTTCTTT. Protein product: CASSKYGTEAFF.

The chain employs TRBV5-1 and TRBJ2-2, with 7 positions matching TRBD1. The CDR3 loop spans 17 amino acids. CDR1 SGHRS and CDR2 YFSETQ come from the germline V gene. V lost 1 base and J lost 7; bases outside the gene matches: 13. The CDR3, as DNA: TGCGCCAGCAGCTTGAACCCTCAGACAGGGAAAGGCGGGGAGCTGTTTTTT. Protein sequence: CASSLNPQTGKGGELFF.

The CDR3 bases are TGTGCCAGCAGTCCTCCACCCTACAATGAGCAGTTCTTC. This translates into CASSPPPYNEQFF. V and J are TRBV6-5 and TRBJ2-1; D ambiguous. The V end lost 5 bases, the J end lost 2 bases, and 7 bases lay between the germline ends. Germline V gene sequence: CDR1 MNHEY, CDR2 SVGAGI. The CDR3 is 13 amino acids.

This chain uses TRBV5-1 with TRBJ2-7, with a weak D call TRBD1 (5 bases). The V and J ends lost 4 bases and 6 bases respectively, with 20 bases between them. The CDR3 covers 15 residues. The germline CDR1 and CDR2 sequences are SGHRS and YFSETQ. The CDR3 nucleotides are TGCGCCAGCAGCCCCGCCGGACATCCGGGCCTCGAGCAGTACTTC. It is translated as CASSPAGHPGLEQYF.

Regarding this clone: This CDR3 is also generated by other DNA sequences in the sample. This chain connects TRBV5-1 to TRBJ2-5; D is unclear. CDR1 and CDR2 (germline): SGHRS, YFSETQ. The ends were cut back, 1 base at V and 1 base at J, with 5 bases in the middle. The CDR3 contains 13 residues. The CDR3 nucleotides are TGCGCCAGCAGCTTGTTATCCCAAGAGACCCAGTACTTC. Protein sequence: CASSLLSQETQYF. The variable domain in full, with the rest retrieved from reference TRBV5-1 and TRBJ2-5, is KAGVTQTPRYLIKTRGQQVTLSCSPISGHRSVSWYQQTPGQGLQFLFEYFSETQRNKGNFPGRFSGRQFSNSRSEMNVSTLELGDSALYLCASSLLSQETQYFGPGTRLLVL.

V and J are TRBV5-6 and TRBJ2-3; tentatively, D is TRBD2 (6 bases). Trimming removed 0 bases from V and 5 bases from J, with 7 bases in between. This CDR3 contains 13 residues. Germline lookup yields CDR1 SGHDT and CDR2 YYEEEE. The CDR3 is CASSLVGGDTQYF. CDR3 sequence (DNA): TGTGCCAGCAGCTTGGTGGGAGGAGATACGCAGTATTTT.

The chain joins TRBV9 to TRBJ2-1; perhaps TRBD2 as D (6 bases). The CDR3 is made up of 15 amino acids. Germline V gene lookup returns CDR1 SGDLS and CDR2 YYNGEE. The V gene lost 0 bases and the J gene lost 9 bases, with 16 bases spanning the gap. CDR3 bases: TGTGCCAGCAGCGTAGGAGGGATGGGGGGAGGTGAGCAGTTCTTC. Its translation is CASSVGGMGGGEQFF.

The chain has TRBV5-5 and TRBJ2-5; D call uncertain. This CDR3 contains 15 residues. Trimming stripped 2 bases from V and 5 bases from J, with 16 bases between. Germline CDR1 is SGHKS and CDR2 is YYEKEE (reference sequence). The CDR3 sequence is CASSLKFSPGETQYF. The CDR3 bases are TGTGCCAGCAGCTTAAAGTTCTCCCCCGGGGAGACCCAGTACTTC.

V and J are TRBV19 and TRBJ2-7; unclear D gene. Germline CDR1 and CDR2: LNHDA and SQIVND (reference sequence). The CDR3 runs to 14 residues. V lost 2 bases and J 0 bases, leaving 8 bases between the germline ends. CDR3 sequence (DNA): TGTGCCAGTAGTATAAGTTCCTCCTCCTACGAGCAGTACTTC. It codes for CASSISSSSYEQYF.

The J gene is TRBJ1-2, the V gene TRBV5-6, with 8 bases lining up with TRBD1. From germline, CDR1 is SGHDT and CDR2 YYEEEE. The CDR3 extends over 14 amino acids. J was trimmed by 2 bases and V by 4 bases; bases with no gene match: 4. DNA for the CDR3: TGTGCCAGCAGCCAGGACAGGGTGAACTATGGCTACACCTTC. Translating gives CASSQDRVNYGYTF. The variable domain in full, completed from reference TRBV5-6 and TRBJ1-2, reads DAGVTQSPTHLIKTRGQQVTLRCSPKSGHDTVSWYQQALGQGPQFIFQYYEEEERQRGNFPDRFSGHQFPNYSSELNVNALLLGDSALYLCASSQDRVNYGYTFGSGTRLTVV.

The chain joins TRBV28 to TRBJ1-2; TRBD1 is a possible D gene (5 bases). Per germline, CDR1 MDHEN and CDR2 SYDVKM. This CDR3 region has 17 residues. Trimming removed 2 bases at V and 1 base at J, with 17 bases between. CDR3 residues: CASSLGDAKGLNYGYTF. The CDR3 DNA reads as TGTGCCAGCAGTTTAGGGGACGCAAAAGGACTTAACTATGGCTACACCTTC.